This T cell receptor beta chain was recorded in a study of CD8+ T cells in alopecia areata. Study-level background: People stayed on tofacitinib for 6 to 18 months, then stopped the drug for 6 months.

The sequencing template was cDNA reverse transcribed from extracted RNA. Data came from immunoSEQ multiplex PCR; TCRdb stores just in-frame clones and leaves some out. The sample shows about 140,000 clones, approximately 80% of them seen only once. General study findings and limits: Normal skin contains resident alphabeta T cells, and these are also sequenced in scalp samples. Affected lesional scalp, above all in alopecia totalis/universalis, was more clonal than normal scalp. In blood and scalp, many expanded lesional clones persisted during tofacitinib.

Treatment noted: oral pan-JAK inhibitor, 5-10 mg twice daily. Concerning this clone: Its specificity is unknown.

This material consisted of CD8+ T cells sorted from blood, taken at week 4, from a patient treated with tofacitinib. The source is a human donor with alopecia areata.

CDR3: CASSPLAGADTQYF. CDR3 DNA: TGTGCCAGCAGCCCACTAGCGGGGGCAGATACGCAGTATTTT. V is TRBV7-2 and J is TRBJ2-3; 11 nucleotides agree with TRBD2. The CDR3 has 14 residues. V shed 5 bases and J 4 bases; nucleotides not matched to a gene: 2. Germline V gene data show CDR1 as SGHTA and CDR2 as FQGNSA.